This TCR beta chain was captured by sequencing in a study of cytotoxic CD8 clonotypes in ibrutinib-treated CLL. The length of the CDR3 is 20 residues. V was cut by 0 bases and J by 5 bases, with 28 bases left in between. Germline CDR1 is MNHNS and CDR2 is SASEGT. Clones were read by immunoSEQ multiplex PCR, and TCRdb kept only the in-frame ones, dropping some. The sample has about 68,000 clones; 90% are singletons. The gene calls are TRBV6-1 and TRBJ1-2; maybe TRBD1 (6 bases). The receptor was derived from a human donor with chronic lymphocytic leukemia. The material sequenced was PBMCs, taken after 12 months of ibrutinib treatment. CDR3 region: CASSEALLGGFKQTPYGYTF. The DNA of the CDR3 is TGTGCCAGCAGTGAAGCGCTGTTGGGGGGCTTTAAACAAACCCCTTATGGCTACACCTTC.